The rows below give T cell receptor beta chains drawn from one sample of a study of patients and donors after allogeneic stem cell transplantation. MiXCR was run by TCRdb on the RT-PCR reads, yielding one entry per CDR3 protein. The table shows some 17,000 distinct CDR3 sequences, with roughly 27% occurring only once. Sequencing was done on a sample of blood, either unsorted or a sorted T cell fraction (not recorded which). All receptors derive from a human donor who was either an allogeneic HSCT recipient or a stem cell or donor lymphocyte infusion donor (not recorded which). It is not recorded whose cells these are; they may come from a transplant donor. The CDR3 runs from the conserved cysteine through the conserved F or W. A D gene is named only where the DNA matches it firmly. Clone size is stated in some rows and not others, as once, few, many or a class when expanded.

v_gene	abundance	j_gene	d_gene	CDR3aa	CDR3nt
TRBV4-1	few	TRBJ1-1	NA	CASSQGPEAFF	TGCGCCAGCAGCCAAGGACCAGAAGCTTTCTTT
TRBV6-6	many	TRBJ1-5	NA	CASSSGTGLRQPQHF	TGTGCCAGCAGTTCCGGAACAGGGCTAAGGCAGCCCCAGCATTTT
TRBV6-6	NA	TRBJ1-5	TRBD1	CASSFIRGKNQPQHF	TGTGCCAGCAGTTTTATCAGGGGGAAGAATCAGCCCCAGCATTTT
TRBV2	NA	TRBJ2-4	NA	CASGRDGLNIQYF	TGTGCCAGCGGCCGGGACGGACTAAACATTCAGTACTTC
TRBV29-1	many	TRBJ1-2	NA	CSVVLRGGYTF	TGCAGCGTGGTTCTCAGGGGTGGCTACACCTTC
TRBV10-2	few	TRBJ1-4	NA	CASTPGYEKLFF	TGCGCCAGCACCCCGGGGTATGAAAAACTGTTTTTT
TRBV28	NA	TRBJ1-1	NA	CASNVPGRFMNTEAFF	TGTGCCAGCAACGTCCCGGGTCGCTTCATGAACACTGAAGCTTTCTTT
TRBV3-1	NA	TRBJ1-3	TRBD1	CASRLQGEGNTIYF	TGTGCCAGCAGGCTACAGGGGGAAGGAAACACCATATATTTT
TRBV11-2	few	TRBJ1-1	TRBD1	CASSPRTGLNTEAFF	TGTGCCAGCAGCCCGCGGACAGGACTGAACACTGAAGCTTTCTTT
TRBV18	NA	TRBJ1-2	TRBD1	CASSRDSNYGYTF	TGTGCCAGCTCCCGGGACAGCAACTATGGCTACACCTTC
TRBV7-2	NA	TRBJ1-2	NA	CASSLVKAAYGYTF	TGTGCCAGCAGCTTAGTTAAGGCAGCCTATGGCTACACCTTC
TRBV10-3	few	TRBJ1-6	TRBD1	CAIRSTGKSSPLHF	TGTGCCATCAGATCGACAGGGAAATCTTCACCCCTCCACTTT
TRBV25-1	NA	TRBJ1-1	NA	CASSVEWRTEAFF	TGTGCCAGCAGCGTAGAGTGGAGAACTGAAGCTTTCTTT
TRBV24-1	NA	TRBJ2-5	TRBD1	CATSELGTGQETQYF	TGTGCCACCAGTGAATTGGGGACAGGGCAAGAGACCCAGTACTTC
TRBV3-1	NA	TRBJ1-1	NA	CASSQGQVEAFF	TGTGCCAGCAGCCAAGGACAGGTCGAAGCTTTCTTT
TRBV3-1	few	TRBJ1-1	NA	CASSQEGRRAFF	TGTGCCAGCAGCCAAGAAGGGCGCAGAGCTTTCTTT
TRBV10-3	many	TRBJ2-1	TRBD1	CATTGQGPYNEQFF	TGTGCCACGACCGGACAGGGGCCCTACAATGAGCAGTTCTTC
TRBV7-9	medium-sized	TRBJ2-3	NA	CASSQWGEELTDTQYF	TGTGCCAGCAGCCAATGGGGGGAGGAGCTCACAGATACGCAGTATTTT
TRBV3-1	few	TRBJ1-1	NA	CASSQDGLATEAFF	TGTGCCAGCAGCCAAGACGGCTTAGCCACTGAAGCTTTCTTT
TRBV6-5	NA	TRBJ1-2	TRBD1	CASSLTGHYGYTF	TGTGCCAGCAGTTTGACAGGGCATTATGGCTACACCTTC
TRBV18	NA	TRBJ1-2	NA	CASSHQTQGSGYTF	TGTGCCAGCTCCCACCAGACACAGGGTTCTGGCTACACCTTC
TRBV4-3	medium-sized	TRBJ1-1	NA	CASSQVLAPEAFF	TGCGCCAGCAGCCAAGTCTTGGCACCAGAAGCTTTCTTT
TRBV9	NA	TRBJ2-4	NA	CASSVGLEGLAKNIQYF	TGTGCCAGCAGCGTAGGTCTTGAGGGACTAGCCAAAAACATTCAGTACTTC
TRBV7-6	NA	TRBJ1-5	TRBD1	CASSRDRNQPQHF	TGTGCCAGCAGCCGGGACAGAAATCAGCCCCAGCATTTT
TRBV7-9	few	TRBJ2-5	NA	CASSLLGTQYF	TGTGCCAGCAGCCTATTGGGGACCCAGTACTTC
TRBV6-1	few	TRBJ1-2	NA	CASSRQDHGYTF	TGTGCCAGCAGTCGACAGGATCATGGCTACACCTTC
TRBV4-1	NA	TRBJ1-1	TRBD1	CASSPLTGLRTEAFF	TGCGCCAGCAGCCCCCTGACAGGGCTAAGGACTGAAGCTTTCTTT
TRBV5-1	few	TRBJ1-6	TRBD1	CASSSCPGTGNSPLHF	TGCGCCAGCAGCTCCTGCCCCGGGACAGGCAATTCACCCCTCCACTTT
TRBV24-1	many	TRBJ2-3	NA	CATSDSKFGTDTQYF	TGTGCCACCAGTGATTCGAAATTCGGCACAGATACGCAGTATTTT
TRBV25-1	medium-sized	TRBJ2-4	TRBD1	CASSEGQGGNIQYF	TGTGCCAGCAGTGAAGGACAGGGAGGAAACATTCAGTACTTC